These 2 T cell receptor beta chains originate from one sample sequenced in a study of cytomegalovirus exposure and HLA in healthy donors (dated by TCRdb to 2016 to 2017). The library was made by the immunoSEQ multiplex PCR assay. TCRdb holds this immuneACCESS table with in-frame rearrangements only. Some clones are missing; in checked studies, unresolved V genes explain under half, and the rest has no known cause. The sample table holds 100,000 to 150,000 clones, of which approximately 92% were seen once. The top ten constitute approximately 1.1% of the sample. Sample: PBMCs. The receptors were gathered from a woman between 18 and 29 years old in good health and CMV-seronegative.

The V and J genes are TRBV10-2 and TRBJ2-7; D remains unclear. V was pared by 1 base and J by 5 bases, with 9 bases between. The CDR3 has 13 residues. Germline assignment: CDR1 WSHSY and CDR2 SAAADI. The CDR3 is CASSEWSVNEQYF. CDR3 nucleotide sequence: TGCGCCAGCAGTGAGTGGAGTGTAAACGAGCAGTACTTC.

This rearrangement joins TRBV2 to TRBJ2-3, with 10 bases fitting TRBD2. CDR3 length equals 16 residues. V was pared by 4 bases and J by 2 bases, with 6 bases of the junction left unmatched. Per germline, CDR1 SNHLY and CDR2 FYNNEI. CDR3 loop: CASSGTSGPITDTQYF. In DNA form, the CDR3 reads TGTGCCAGCAGTGGGACTAGCGGACCGATCACAGATACGCAGTATTTT.